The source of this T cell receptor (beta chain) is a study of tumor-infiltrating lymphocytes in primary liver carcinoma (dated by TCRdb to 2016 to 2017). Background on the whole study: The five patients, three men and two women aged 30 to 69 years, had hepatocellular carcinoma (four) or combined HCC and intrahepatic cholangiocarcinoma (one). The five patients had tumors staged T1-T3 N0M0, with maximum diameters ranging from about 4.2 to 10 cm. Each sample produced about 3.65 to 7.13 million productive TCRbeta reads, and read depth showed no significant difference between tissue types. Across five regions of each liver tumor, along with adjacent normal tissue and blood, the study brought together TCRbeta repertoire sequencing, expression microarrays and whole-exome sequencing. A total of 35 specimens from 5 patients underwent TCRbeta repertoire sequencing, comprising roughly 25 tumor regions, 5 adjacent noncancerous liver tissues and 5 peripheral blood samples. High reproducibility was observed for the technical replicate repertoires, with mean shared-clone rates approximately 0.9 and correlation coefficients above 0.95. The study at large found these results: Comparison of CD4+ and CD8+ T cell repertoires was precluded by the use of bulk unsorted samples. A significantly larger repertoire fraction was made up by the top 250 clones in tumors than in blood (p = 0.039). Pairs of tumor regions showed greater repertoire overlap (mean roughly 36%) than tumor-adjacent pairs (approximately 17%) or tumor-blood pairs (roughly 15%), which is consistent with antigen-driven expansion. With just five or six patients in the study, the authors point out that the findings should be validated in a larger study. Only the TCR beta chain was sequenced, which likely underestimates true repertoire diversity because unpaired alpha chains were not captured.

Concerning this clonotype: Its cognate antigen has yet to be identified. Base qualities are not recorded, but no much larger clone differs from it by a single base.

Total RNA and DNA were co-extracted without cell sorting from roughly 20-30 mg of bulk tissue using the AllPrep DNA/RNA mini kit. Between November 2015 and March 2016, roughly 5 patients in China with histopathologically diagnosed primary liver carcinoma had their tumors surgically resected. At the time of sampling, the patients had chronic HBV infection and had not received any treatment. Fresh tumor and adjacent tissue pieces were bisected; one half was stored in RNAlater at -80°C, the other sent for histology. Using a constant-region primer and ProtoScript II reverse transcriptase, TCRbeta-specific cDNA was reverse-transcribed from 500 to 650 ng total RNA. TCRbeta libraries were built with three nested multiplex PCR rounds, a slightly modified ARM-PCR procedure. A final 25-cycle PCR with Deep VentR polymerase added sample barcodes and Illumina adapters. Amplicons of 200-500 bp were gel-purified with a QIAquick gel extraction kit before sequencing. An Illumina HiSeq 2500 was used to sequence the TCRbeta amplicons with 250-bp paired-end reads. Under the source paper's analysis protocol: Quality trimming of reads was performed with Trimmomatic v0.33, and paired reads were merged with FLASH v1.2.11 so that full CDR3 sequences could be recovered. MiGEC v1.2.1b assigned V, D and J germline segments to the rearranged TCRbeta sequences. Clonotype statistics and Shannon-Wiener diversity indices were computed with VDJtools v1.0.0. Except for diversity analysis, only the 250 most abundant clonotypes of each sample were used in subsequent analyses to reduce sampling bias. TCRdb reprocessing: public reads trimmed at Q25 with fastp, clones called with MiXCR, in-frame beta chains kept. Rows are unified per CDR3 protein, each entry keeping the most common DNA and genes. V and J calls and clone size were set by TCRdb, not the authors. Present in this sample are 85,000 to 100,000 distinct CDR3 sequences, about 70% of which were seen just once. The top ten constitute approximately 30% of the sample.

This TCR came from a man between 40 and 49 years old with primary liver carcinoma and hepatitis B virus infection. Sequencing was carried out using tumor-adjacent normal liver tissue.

The CDR3 corresponds to CASSIQRIEQFF. The nucleotide sequence reads as follows: TGTGCCAGCAGCATTCAGAGGATTGAGCAGTTCTTC. The sequence joins TRBV11-2 to TRBJ2-1; there is no confident call for the D gene. The CDR3 starts with the cysteine, ends with the phenylalanine, and has 12 residues. Of the read, only the CDR3 DNA is kept; its 36 bases are in frame from base 1. Per the germline V gene, SGHAT is the CDR1 and FQNNGV is the CDR2. The junction carries 11 bases between V and J, which are trimmed by 5 bases and 9 bases respectively.